A selection of T cell receptor beta chains follows, all from one sample in a study of cytomegalovirus exposure and HLA in healthy donors. Some clones are missing from TCRdb's copy, which holds only in-frame ones; the method was immunoSEQ multiplex PCR. The sample has about 180,000 clones; around three quarters are singletons. The sequenced sample was PBMCs. The receptors come from a man aged 40-49 years in good health and CMV-seronegative. The CDR3 runs from the conserved cysteine through the conserved F or W. A D gene is named only where the DNA matches it firmly. Clone size is not always given. Where it is, it says once, few, many or a class for expanded clones.

v_gene: TRBV4-1
abundance: NA
d_gene: NA
j_gene: TRBJ2-3
CDR3nt: TGCGCCAGCAGCCAAGACCCCAGACACACAGATACGCAGTATTTT
CDR3aa: CASSQDPRHTDTQYF

v_gene: TRBV11-2
abundance: NA
d_gene: NA
j_gene: TRBJ1-4
CDR3nt: TGTGCCAGCAGCTTAGGACAGGATGCAACTAATGAAAAACTGTTTTTT
CDR3aa: CASSLGQDATNEKLFF

v_gene: TRBV5-1
abundance: NA
d_gene: TRBD1
j_gene: TRBJ1-6
CDR3nt: TGCGCCAGCAGCTCGACAGGGGGCCGAGGGTCACCCCTCCACTTT
CDR3aa: CASSSTGGRGSPLHF

v_gene: TRBV4-2
abundance: NA
d_gene: NA
j_gene: TRBJ2-7
CDR3nt: TGTGCCAGCAGCCAAGATGCGAGGGAAGGCGAGCAGTACTTC
CDR3aa: CASSQDAREGEQYF

v_gene: TRBV9
abundance: NA
d_gene: NA
j_gene: TRBJ2-3
CDR3nt: TGTGCCAGCAGCTCGAGACTAGTTCCAGATACGCAGTATTTT
CDR3aa: CASSSRLVPDTQYF

v_gene: TRBV6-5
abundance: NA
d_gene: TRBD1
j_gene: TRBJ2-1
CDR3nt: TGTGCCAGCAGCCGCCGACAGGGGCGCAATGAGCAGTTCTTC
CDR3aa: CASSRRQGRNEQFF

v_gene: TRBV2
abundance: once
d_gene: NA
j_gene: TRBJ2-7
CDR3nt: TGTGCCAGCAGGATAGGAGGGTACGAGCAGTACTTC
CDR3aa: CASRIGGYEQYF

v_gene: TRBV7-2
abundance: NA
d_gene: TRBD1
j_gene: TRBJ2-7
CDR3nt: TGTGCCAGCAGCAGAGGACAGGCTAGCTCCTACGAGCAGTACTTC
CDR3aa: CASSRGQASSYEQYF

v_gene: TRBV7-2
abundance: once
d_gene: NA
j_gene: TRBJ1-1
CDR3nt: TGTGCCAGCAGCCTCGCAGGGTGGGACACTGAAGCTTTCTTT
CDR3aa: CASSLAGWDTEAFF

v_gene: TRBV18
abundance: NA
d_gene: TRBD1
j_gene: TRBJ1-4
CDR3nt: TGTGCCAGCTCACCAGGGACAGGGAAAGAAAAACTGTTTTTT
CDR3aa: CASSPGTGKEKLFF

v_gene: TRBV7-2
abundance: NA
d_gene: NA
j_gene: TRBJ1-2
CDR3nt: TGTGCCAGCAGCTTGGTGGACAGAGGGGAGTGGGATGGCTACACCTTC
CDR3aa: CASSLVDRGEWDGYTF

v_gene: TRBV27
abundance: NA
d_gene: NA
j_gene: TRBJ1-2
CDR3nt: TGTGCCAGCAGTTCCCTCGTGCCCTCCAGGGACTATGGCTACACCTTC
CDR3aa: CASSSLVPSRDYGYTF

v_gene: TRBV4-3
abundance: NA
d_gene: NA
j_gene: TRBJ2-3
CDR3nt: TGCGCCAGCAGCCAAGATACATACACAGATACGCAGTATTTT
CDR3aa: CASSQDTYTDTQYF

v_gene: TRBV19
abundance: NA
d_gene: TRBD1
j_gene: TRBJ2-7
CDR3nt: TGTGCCAGTAGTACGACAGGGGTGCAGTACTTC
CDR3aa: CASSTTGVQYF

v_gene: TRBV7-2
abundance: NA
d_gene: NA
j_gene: TRBJ2-2
CDR3nt: TGTGCCAGCAGCTTAGTGCGACAGCTTCTCACCGGGGAGCTGTTTTTT
CDR3aa: CASSLVRQLLTGELFF

v_gene: TRBV19
abundance: NA
d_gene: NA
j_gene: TRBJ1-2
CDR3nt: TGTGCCAGTAGCAACCGGGTCCTACCTAACTATGGCTACACCTTC
CDR3aa: CASSNRVLPNYGYTF

v_gene: TRBV6-5
abundance: few
d_gene: TRBD1
j_gene: TRBJ2-7
CDR3nt: TGTGCCAGCAGCCCACGGGACAGGGTGATGAGCGTGCAGTACTTC
CDR3aa: CASSPRDRVMSVQYF

v_gene: TRBV19
abundance: once
d_gene: TRBD1
j_gene: TRBJ1-2
CDR3nt: TGTGCCAGTAGATCAGGGACAGACCCCAATGGCTACACCTTC
CDR3aa: CASRSGTDPNGYTF

v_gene: TRBV2
abundance: NA
d_gene: TRBD2
j_gene: TRBJ2-7
CDR3nt: TGTGCCAGCAGTGAAATCGGGACTAGCGCCCACGAGCAGTACTTC
CDR3aa: CASSEIGTSAHEQYF

v_gene: TRBV5-1
abundance: once
d_gene: NA
j_gene: TRBJ2-6
CDR3nt: TGCGCCAGCAGCTTGACCAGGGGTGGGGCCAACGTCCTGACTTTC
CDR3aa: CASSLTRGGANVLTF

v_gene: TRBV30
abundance: NA
d_gene: TRBD1
j_gene: TRBJ2-7
CDR3nt: TGTGCCTGGAGTGAGGGACAGACCTACGAGCAGTACTTC
CDR3aa: CAWSEGQTYEQYF

v_gene: TRBV27
abundance: NA
d_gene: TRBD2
j_gene: TRBJ2-3
CDR3nt: TGTGCCAGCAGCACCCCAGCGGGGGGCGGTACGCAGTATTTT
CDR3aa: CASSTPAGGGTQYF

v_gene: TRBV10-3
abundance: NA
d_gene: NA
j_gene: TRBJ1-1
CDR3nt: TGTGCCATCAGGGGAGGGGAAGCTGAAGCTTTCTTT
CDR3aa: CAIRGGEAEAFF

v_gene: TRBV14
abundance: NA
d_gene: NA
j_gene: TRBJ1-2
CDR3nt: TGTGCCAGCAGCCAGACTTCCGGGAGACTGGGTGGCTACACCTTC
CDR3aa: CASSQTSGRLGGYTF

v_gene: TRBV25-1
abundance: NA
d_gene: TRBD1
j_gene: TRBJ2-7
CDR3nt: TGTGCCAGCAGGACCGGGACAGGATACGAGCAGTACTTC
CDR3aa: CASRTGTGYEQYF

v_gene: TRBV4-1
abundance: NA
d_gene: TRBD1
j_gene: TRBJ2-7
CDR3nt: TGCGCCAGCAGCCAAGATCCCGGGACAGATTACGAGCAGTACTTC
CDR3aa: CASSQDPGTDYEQYF

v_gene: TRBV6-5
abundance: NA
d_gene: TRBD1
j_gene: TRBJ1-1
CDR3nt: TGTGCCAGCAGCGGGACAGCCAACACTGAAGCTTTCTTT
CDR3aa: CASSGTANTEAFF

v_gene: TRBV7-3
abundance: NA
d_gene: TRBD1
j_gene: TRBJ2-5
CDR3nt: TGTGCCAGCAGCCCGACAGGGGTAGAGACCCAGTACTTC
CDR3aa: CASSPTGVETQYF

v_gene: TRBV15
abundance: NA
d_gene: TRBD1
j_gene: TRBJ1-2
CDR3nt: TGTGCCACCAGCGGACGACTGACAGGGGGCAACTATGGCTACACCTTC
CDR3aa: CATSGRLTGGNYGYTF

v_gene: TRBV6-5
abundance: NA
d_gene: NA
j_gene: TRBJ1-4
CDR3nt: TGTGCCAGCATGACAGGAGTAAATGAAAAACTGTTTTTT
CDR3aa: CASMTGVNEKLFF

v_gene: TRBV2
abundance: once
d_gene: TRBD1
j_gene: TRBJ2-7
CDR3nt: TGTGCCAGCAGAAACAGGGGCTACGAGCAGTACTTC
CDR3aa: CASRNRGYEQYF

v_gene: TRBV13
abundance: NA
d_gene: NA
j_gene: TRBJ1-2
CDR3nt: TGTGCCAGCAGCCTTGGGGGGGATGGCTACACCTTC
CDR3aa: CASSLGGDGYTF

v_gene: TRBV7-9
abundance: once
d_gene: TRBD2
j_gene: TRBJ2-5
CDR3nt: TGTGCCAGCACCTTCACTAGCGGAGCCCAGTACTTC
CDR3aa: CASTFTSGAQYF

v_gene: TRBV19
abundance: NA
d_gene: NA
j_gene: TRBJ1-5
CDR3nt: TGTGCCAGTAGACGGTTCAATCAGCCCCAGCATTTT
CDR3aa: CASRRFNQPQHF

v_gene: TRBV11-2
abundance: NA
d_gene: NA
j_gene: TRBJ2-2
CDR3nt: TGTGCCAGCAGCTTAGTTATTGCGAACACCGGGGAGCTGTTTTTT
CDR3aa: CASSLVIANTGELFF

v_gene: TRBV19
abundance: NA
d_gene: NA
j_gene: TRBJ1-2
CDR3nt: TGTGCCAGTACCCAGGGGCGATGGTATGGCTACACCTTC
CDR3aa: CASTQGRWYGYTF

v_gene: TRBV7-9
abundance: NA
d_gene: TRBD2
j_gene: TRBJ2-7
CDR3nt: TGTGCCAGCAGCTTACTAGCGGGGACCTACGAGCAGTACTTC
CDR3aa: CASSLLAGTYEQYF

v_gene: TRBV7-9
abundance: NA
d_gene: NA
j_gene: TRBJ2-7
CDR3nt: TGTGCCAGCAGCCCCCCGCGGAAGTACGAGCAGTACTTC
CDR3aa: CASSPPRKYEQYF

v_gene: TRBV6-6
abundance: NA
d_gene: NA
j_gene: TRBJ1-1
CDR3nt: TGTGCCAGCAGCGCCCCCGTGGGGCAAAACACTGAAGCTTTCTTT
CDR3aa: CASSAPVGQNTEAFF

v_gene: TRBV6-6
abundance: NA
d_gene: TRBD2
j_gene: TRBJ2-5
CDR3nt: TGTGCCAGCAGTTACTCACTAGCGGGGGGCGGCGAGACCCAGTACTTC
CDR3aa: CASSYSLAGGGETQYF

v_gene: TRBV21-1
abundance: NA
d_gene: NA
j_gene: TRBJ2-2
CDR3nt: TGTGCCAGCCTTCCGGTGCACTCAGGACTCGAAAGCACCGGGGAGCTGTTTTTT
CDR3aa: CASLPVHSGLESTGELFF

v_gene: TRBV5-4
abundance: NA
d_gene: NA
j_gene: TRBJ2-6
CDR3nt: TGTGCCAGCACCGCGGGAAGGGCCTACTCTGGGGCCAACGTCCTGACTTTC
CDR3aa: CASTAGRAYSGANVLTF

v_gene: TRBV2
abundance: once
d_gene: TRBD2
j_gene: TRBJ2-1
CDR3nt: TGTGCCAGCAGCGCCAGCGGGACCTACAATGAGCAGTTCTTC
CDR3aa: CASSASGTYNEQFF

v_gene: TRBV9
abundance: NA
d_gene: NA
j_gene: TRBJ1-4
CDR3nt: TGTGCCAGCAGCGTAGCTACGGCAGGCGATGAAAAACTGTTTTTT
CDR3aa: CASSVATAGDEKLFF

v_gene: TRBV4-1
abundance: NA
d_gene: NA
j_gene: TRBJ1-2
CDR3nt: TGCGCCAGCAGCCAAGATGGGGCAGGGCACTATGGCTACACCTTC
CDR3aa: CASSQDGAGHYGYTF

v_gene: TRBV4-1
abundance: NA
d_gene: NA
j_gene: TRBJ2-7
CDR3nt: TGCGCCAGCAGCCAAGATCTCGGGGGGCTCGAGCAGTACTTC
CDR3aa: CASSQDLGGLEQYF

v_gene: TRBV7-2
abundance: NA
d_gene: NA
j_gene: TRBJ1-5
CDR3nt: TGTGCCAGCAACCCGTCGGCGGGTCAGCCCCAGCATTTT
CDR3aa: CASNPSAGQPQHF

v_gene: TRBV12-5
abundance: NA
d_gene: NA
j_gene: TRBJ2-1
CDR3nt: TGTGCTAGTGGTTTGGGCGGGCCCAGCTCCTACAATGAGCAGTTCTTC
CDR3aa: CASGLGGPSSYNEQFF

v_gene: TRBV5-1
abundance: NA
d_gene: TRBD2
j_gene: TRBJ2-3
CDR3nt: TGCGCCAGCAGCTTGGGACTAGCGGACACAGATACGCAGTATTTT
CDR3aa: CASSLGLADTDTQYF

v_gene: TRBV27
abundance: NA
d_gene: NA
j_gene: TRBJ2-3
CDR3nt: TGTGCCAGCAGTTTATTAGCAGGGTTTGATACGCAGTATTTT
CDR3aa: CASSLLAGFDTQYF

v_gene: TRBV7-9
abundance: NA
d_gene: TRBD1
j_gene: TRBJ2-7
CDR3nt: TGTGCCAGCAGCGGCGACAGGGGTCGGGCCTACGAGCAGTACTTC
CDR3aa: CASSGDRGRAYEQYF

v_gene: TRBV30
abundance: NA
d_gene: TRBD1
j_gene: TRBJ2-7
CDR3nt: TGTGCCTGGAGGGGACAGGGGGCTTCCTACGAGCAGTACTTC
CDR3aa: CAWRGQGASYEQYF

v_gene: TRBV6-6
abundance: NA
d_gene: NA
j_gene: TRBJ1-4
CDR3nt: TGTGCCAGCAGTCCCGGACAGGAAAAACTGTTTTTT
CDR3aa: CASSPGQEKLFF

v_gene: TRBV30
abundance: NA
d_gene: TRBD1
j_gene: TRBJ2-2
CDR3nt: TGTGCCTGGAGTGTAAGGGGCAGGGGGCGGACCGGGGAGCTGTTTTTT
CDR3aa: CAWSVRGRGRTGELFF